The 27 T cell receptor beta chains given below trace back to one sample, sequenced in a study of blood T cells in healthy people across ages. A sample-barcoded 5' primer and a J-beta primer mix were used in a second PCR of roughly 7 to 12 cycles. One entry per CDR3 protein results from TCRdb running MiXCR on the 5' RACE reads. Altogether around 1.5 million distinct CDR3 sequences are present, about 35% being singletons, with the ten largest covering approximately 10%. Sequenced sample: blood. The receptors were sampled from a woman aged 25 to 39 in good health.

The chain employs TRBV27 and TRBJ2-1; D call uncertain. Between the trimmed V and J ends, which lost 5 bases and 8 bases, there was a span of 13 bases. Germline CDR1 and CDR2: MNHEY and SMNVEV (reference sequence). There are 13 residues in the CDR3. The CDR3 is CASSTLRFDEQFF. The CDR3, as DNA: TGTGCCAGCAGTACTCTAAGGTTCGATGAGCAGTTCTTC.

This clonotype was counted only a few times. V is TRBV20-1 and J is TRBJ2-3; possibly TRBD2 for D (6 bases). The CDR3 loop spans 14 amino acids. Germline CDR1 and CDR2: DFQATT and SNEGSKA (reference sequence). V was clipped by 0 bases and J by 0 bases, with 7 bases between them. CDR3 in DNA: TGCAGTGCTAGAGATGCGGGAAGCACAGATACGCAGTATTTT. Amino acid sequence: CSARDAGSTDTQYF.

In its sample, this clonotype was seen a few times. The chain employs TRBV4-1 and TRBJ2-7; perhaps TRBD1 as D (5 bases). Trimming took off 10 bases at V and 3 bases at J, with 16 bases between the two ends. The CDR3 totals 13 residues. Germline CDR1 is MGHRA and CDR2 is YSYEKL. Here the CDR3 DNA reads TGCGCCACCGCTGTAGACAGCTACTACGAGCAGTACTTC. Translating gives CATAVDSYYEQYF.

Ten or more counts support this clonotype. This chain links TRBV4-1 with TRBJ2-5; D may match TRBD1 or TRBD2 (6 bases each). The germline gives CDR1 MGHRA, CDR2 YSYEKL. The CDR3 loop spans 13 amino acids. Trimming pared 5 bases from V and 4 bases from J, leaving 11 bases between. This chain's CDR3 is CASSEQGLETQYF. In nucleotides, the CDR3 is TGCGCCAGCAGCGAACAGGGACTAGAGACCCAGTACTTC.

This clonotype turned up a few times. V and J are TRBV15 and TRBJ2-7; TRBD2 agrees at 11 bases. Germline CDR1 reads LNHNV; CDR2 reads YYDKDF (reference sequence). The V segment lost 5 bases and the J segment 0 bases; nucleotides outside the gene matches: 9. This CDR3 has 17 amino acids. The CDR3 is CATSDRLLAGDSYEQYF. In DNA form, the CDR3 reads TGTGCCACCAGCGACCGCTTACTAGCGGGAGACTCCTACGAGCAGTACTTC. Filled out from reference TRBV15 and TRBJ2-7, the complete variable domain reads DAMVIQNPRYQVTQFGKPVTLSCSQTLNHNVMYWYQQKSSQAPKLLFHYYDKDFNNEADTPDNFQSRRPNTSFCFLDIRSPGLGDTAMYLCATSDRLLAGDSYEQYFGPGTRLTVT.

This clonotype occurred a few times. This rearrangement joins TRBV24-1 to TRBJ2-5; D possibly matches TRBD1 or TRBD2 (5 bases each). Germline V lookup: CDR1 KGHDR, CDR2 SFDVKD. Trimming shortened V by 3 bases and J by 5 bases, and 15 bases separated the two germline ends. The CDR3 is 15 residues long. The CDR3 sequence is CATSDPGTMDETQYF. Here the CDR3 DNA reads TGTGCCACCAGTGATCCCGGGACCATGGATGAGACCCAGTACTTC.

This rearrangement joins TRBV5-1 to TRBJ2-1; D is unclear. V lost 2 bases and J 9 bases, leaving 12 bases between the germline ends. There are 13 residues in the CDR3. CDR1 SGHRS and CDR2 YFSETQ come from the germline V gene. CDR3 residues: CASSFTGLGEQFF. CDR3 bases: TGCGCCAGCAGCTTCACGGGTTTAGGTGAGCAGTTCTTC.

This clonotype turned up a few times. CDR3 sequence: CASRALFYEQYF. The CDR3 DNA follows: TGTGCCAGCAGGGCGCTATTCTACGAGCAGTACTTC. The chain links TRBV6-6 to TRBJ2-4; the D is unclear. The better agreement between TRBJ2-7 and the DNA end casts doubt on the J call. The V gene's germline CDR1 is MNHNY and CDR2 SVGAGI (reference sequence). The CDR3 extends over 12 amino acids.

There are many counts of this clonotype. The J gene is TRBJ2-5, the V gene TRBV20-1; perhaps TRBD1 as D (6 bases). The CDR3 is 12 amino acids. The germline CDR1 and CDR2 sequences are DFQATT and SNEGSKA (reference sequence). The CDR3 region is CSLSGTHQTQYF. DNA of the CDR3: TGCAGCCTCTCCGGGACACATCAAACCCAGTACTTC.

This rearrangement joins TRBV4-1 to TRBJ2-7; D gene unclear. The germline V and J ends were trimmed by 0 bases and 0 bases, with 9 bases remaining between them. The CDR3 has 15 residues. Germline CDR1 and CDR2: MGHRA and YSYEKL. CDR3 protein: CASSQDRFSSYEQYF. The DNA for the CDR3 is TGCGCCAGCAGCCAAGATAGGTTTAGCTCCTACGAGCAGTACTTC.

In DNA, the CDR3 is TGCGCCAGCAGCTCTGGGAGCGGGGGGGCAAATGAGCAGTTCTTC. The encoded protein is CASSSGSGGANEQFF. V gene TRBV5-1 combines with J gene TRBJ2-1; 10 bases map to TRBD2. Germline V lookup: CDR1 SGHRS, CDR2 YFSETQ. The CDR3 loop spans 15 amino acids. V shed 3 bases, J shed 7 bases, and the junction held 7 bases outside the gene matches.

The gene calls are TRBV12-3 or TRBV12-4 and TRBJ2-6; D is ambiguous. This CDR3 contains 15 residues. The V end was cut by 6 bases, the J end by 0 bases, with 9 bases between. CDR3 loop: CASRKESSGANVLTF. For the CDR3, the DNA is TGTGCCAGCAGGAAAGAGAGCTCTGGGGCCAACGTCCTGACTTTC.

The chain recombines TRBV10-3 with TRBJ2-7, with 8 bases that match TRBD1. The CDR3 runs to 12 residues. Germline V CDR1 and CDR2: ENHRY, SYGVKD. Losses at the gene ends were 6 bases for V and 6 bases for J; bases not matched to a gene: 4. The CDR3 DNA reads TGTGCCATCAGGGGGACAGGTTGCGAGCAGTACTTC. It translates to CAIRGTGCEQYF.

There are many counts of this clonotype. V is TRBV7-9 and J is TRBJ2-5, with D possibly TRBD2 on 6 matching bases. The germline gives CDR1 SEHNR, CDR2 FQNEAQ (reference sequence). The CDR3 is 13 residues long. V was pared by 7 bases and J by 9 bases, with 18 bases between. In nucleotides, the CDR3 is TGTGCCAGCACCTCGTGGAGGTCGGGGGCCCAGTACTTC. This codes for CASTSWRSGAQYF.

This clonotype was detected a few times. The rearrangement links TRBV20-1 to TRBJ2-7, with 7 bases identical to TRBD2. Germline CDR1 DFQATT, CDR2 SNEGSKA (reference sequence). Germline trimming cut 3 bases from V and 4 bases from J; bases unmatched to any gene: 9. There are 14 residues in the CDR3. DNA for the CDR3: TGCAGTGCTAGTTACCAGCGGGGTCCTTACGAGCAGTACTTC. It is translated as CSASYQRGPYEQYF.

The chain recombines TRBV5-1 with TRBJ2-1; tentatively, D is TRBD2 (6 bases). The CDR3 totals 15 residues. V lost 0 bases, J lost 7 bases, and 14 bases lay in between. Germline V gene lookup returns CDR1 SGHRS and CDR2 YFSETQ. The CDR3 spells CASSLDGGVRNEQFF. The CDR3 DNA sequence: TGCGCCAGCAGCTTGGACGGCGGGGTTAGGAATGAGCAGTTCTTC. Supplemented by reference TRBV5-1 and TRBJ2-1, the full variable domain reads KAGVTQTPRYLIKTRGQQVTLSCSPISGHRSVSWYQQTPGQGLQFLFEYFSETQRNKGNFPGRFSGRQFSNSRSEMNVSTLELGDSALYLCASSLDGGVRNEQFFGPGTRLTVL.

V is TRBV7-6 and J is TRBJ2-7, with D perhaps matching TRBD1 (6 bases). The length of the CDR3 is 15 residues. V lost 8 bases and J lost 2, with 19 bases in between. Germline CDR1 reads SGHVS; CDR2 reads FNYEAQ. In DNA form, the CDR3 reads TGTGCCAGCGGCCAGGGGTCAGCGCTTACCTACGAGCAGTACTTC. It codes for CASGQGSALTYEQYF.

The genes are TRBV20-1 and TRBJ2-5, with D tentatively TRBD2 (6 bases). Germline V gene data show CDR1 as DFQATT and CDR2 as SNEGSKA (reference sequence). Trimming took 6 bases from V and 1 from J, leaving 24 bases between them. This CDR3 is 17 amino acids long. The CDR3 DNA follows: TGCAGTGCCACTCCGTTAGGGCCTGGGGACTTCCAAGAGACCCAGTACTTC. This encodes CSATPLGPGDFQETQYF.

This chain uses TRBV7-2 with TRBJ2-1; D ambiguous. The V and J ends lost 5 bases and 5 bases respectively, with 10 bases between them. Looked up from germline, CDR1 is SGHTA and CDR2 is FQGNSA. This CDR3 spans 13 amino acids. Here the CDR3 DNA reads TGTGCCAGCAGCGCTACTCCCAACAATGAGCAGTTCTTC. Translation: CASSATPNNEQFF.

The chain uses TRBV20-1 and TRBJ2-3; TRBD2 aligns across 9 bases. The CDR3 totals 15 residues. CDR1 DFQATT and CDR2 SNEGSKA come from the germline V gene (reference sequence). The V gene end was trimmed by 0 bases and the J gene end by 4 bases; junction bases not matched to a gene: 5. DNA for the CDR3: TGCAGTGCTAGAGATCTGCGGGAGGGTCCAGATACGCAGTATTTT. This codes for CSARDLREGPDTQYF.

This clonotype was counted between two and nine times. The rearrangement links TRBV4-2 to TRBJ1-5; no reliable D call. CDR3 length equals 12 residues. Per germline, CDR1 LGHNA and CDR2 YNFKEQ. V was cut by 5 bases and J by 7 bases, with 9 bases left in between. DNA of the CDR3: TGTGCCAGCAGCGGGGATGGACAGCCCCAGCATTTT. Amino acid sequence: CASSGDGQPQHF.

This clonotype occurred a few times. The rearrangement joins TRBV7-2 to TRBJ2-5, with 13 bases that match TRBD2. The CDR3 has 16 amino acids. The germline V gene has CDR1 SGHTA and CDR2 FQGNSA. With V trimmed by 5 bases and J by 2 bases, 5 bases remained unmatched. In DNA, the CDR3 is TGTGCCAGCAGCGCGACTAGCGGGGGGTTTCAAGAGACCCAGTACTTC. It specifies CASSATSGGFQETQYF.

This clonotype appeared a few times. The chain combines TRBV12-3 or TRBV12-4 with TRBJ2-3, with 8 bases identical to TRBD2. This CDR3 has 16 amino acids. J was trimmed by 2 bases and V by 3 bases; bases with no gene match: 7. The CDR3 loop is CASSLTAGGYTDTQYF. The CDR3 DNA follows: TGTGCCAGCAGTTTGACGGCGGGAGGTTACACAGATACGCAGTATTTT.

CDR3 sequence (DNA): TGTGCCAGCAGCCAAGTTCCTAGCGCCACAGATACGCAGTATTTT. Translated: CASSQVPSATDTQYF. The chain joins TRBV3-1 to TRBJ2-3, with D possibly matching TRBD2 (6 bases). Trimming removed 1 base from V and 2 bases from J, with 10 bases in between. There are 15 residues in the CDR3. Germline loops: CDR1 LGHDT, CDR2 YNNKEL (reference sequence).

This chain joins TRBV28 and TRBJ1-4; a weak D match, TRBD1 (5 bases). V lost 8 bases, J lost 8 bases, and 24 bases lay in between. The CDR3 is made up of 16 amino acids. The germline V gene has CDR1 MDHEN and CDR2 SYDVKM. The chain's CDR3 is CASCTSSGALGEKLFF. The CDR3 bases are TGTGCCAGCTGTACCTCAAGCGGGGCTTTGGGGGAAAAACTGTTTTTT.

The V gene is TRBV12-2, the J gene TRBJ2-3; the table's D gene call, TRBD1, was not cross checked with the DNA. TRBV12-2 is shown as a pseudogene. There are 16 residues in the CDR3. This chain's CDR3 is CASRSDMGRGTDTRYF. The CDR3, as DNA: TGTGCAAGTCGCTCGGACATGGGACGTGGCACAGATACGCGGTATTTT.

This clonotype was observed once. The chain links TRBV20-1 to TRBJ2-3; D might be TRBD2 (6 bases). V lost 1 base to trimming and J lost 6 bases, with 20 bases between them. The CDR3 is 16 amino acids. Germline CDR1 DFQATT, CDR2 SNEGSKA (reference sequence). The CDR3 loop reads CSARVPSLALLDTQYF. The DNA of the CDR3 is TGCAGTGCTAGAGTCCCTTCACTAGCCCTCCTGGATACGCAGTATTTT.